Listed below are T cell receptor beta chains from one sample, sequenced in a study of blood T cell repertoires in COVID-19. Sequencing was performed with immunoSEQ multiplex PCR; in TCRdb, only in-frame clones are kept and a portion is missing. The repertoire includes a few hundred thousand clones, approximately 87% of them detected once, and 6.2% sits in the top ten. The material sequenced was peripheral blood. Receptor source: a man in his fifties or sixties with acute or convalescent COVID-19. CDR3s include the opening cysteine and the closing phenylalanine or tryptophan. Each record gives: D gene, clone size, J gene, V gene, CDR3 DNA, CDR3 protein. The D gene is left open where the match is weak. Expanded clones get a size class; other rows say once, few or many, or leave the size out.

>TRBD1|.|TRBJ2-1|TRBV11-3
TGTGCCAGCAGCCCAAAGACAGGGGCCTCCTACAATGAGCAGTTCTTC
CASSPKTGASYNEQFF
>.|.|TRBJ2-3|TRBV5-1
TGCGCCAGCAGCCCCAGGGGCGGCGATACGCAGTATTTT
CASSPRGGDTQYF
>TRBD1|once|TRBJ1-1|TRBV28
TGTGCCAGCAGTCCACGGGACAGGGGTATGAACACTGAAGCTTTCTTT
CASSPRDRGMNTEAFF
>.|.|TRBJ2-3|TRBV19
TGTGCCTCACGACGGCTAGTCACAGATACGCAGTATTTT
CASRRLVTDTQYF
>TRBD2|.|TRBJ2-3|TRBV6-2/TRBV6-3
TGTGCCAGCAGTTACCCAGCGGGAAGGACAGATACGCAGTATTTT
CASSYPAGRTDTQYF
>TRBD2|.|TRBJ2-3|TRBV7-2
TGTGCCAGCAGCTCTCGCTTAGGGACTAGTAACACAGATACGCAGTATTTT
CASSSRLGTSNTDTQYF
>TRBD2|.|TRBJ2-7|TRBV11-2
TGTGCCAGCAGCCCCCTAGCGGGAGAGGTAGGCGAGCAGTACTTC
CASSPLAGEVGEQYF
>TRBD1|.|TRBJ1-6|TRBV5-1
TGCGCCAGCAAGACAGGGGGCAAAGATGATTCACCCCTCCACTTT
CASKTGGKDDSPLHF
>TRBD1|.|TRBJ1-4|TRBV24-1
TGTGCCACCAGTGATGGGACAGGGCCCCAAGAAAAACTGTTTTTT
CATSDGTGPQEKLFF
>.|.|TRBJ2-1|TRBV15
TGTGCCACCAGCACCTTGACAGGCCAAGCTTCCTACAATGAGCAGTTCTTC
CATSTLTGQASYNEQFF
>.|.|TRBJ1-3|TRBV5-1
TGCGCCAGCAGCGGAGGCACTGGAAACACCATATATTTT
CASSGGTGNTIYF
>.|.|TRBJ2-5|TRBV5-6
TGTGCCAGCAGCTTGGAAATGGGGCCTAGGCATCGAGAGACCCAGTACTTC
CASSLEMGPRHRETQYF
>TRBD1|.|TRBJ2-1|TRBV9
TGTGCCAGCAGCGTAGGAGGGGGCTCCCCCTACAATGAGCAGTTCTTC
CASSVGGGSPYNEQFF